The 18 T cell receptor beta chains below all came from one sample that was sequenced in a study of blood T cells in healthy people across ages (dated by TCRdb to about 2015). Library preparation employed 5' RACE. The reads were generated on an Illumina HiSeq 2500. The second PCR ran for about 7 to 11 cycles and used a J-beta primer mix along with a sample-barcoded 5' primer. TCRdb took the public reads, trimmed them with fastp at Q25, ran MiXCR for clone calling and kept in-frame beta chains. Records with the same CDR3 protein are collapsed into one entry carrying the most frequent genes and DNA. The sample table holds about 580,000 distinct CDR3 sequences, of which around 48% were seen once. 20% to 25% of the sample comes from the top ten. The sequenced sample consisted of blood. These receptors came from an elderly man in good health.

This clonotype was detected a few times. V gene TRBV20-1 combines with J gene TRBJ2-7; D is tentatively TRBD1 or TRBD2 (6 bases each). The CDR3 consists of 15 residues. The germline V gene encodes CDR1 DFQATT and CDR2 SNEGSKA (reference sequence). V was shortened by 4 bases and J by 0 bases, with 16 bases between the two germline ends. This CDR3 reads CSAMRGTPSSYEQYF. CDR3 sequence (DNA): TGCAGTGCTATGAGGGGGACTCCGAGCTCCTACGAGCAGTACTTC.

This sequence joins TRBV7-2 and TRBJ1-2, with TRBD1 matching over 8 bases. The junction had 13 bases not matched to a gene; V was cut back by 4 bases and J by 6 bases. The CDR3 has 16 residues. CDR1 is SGHTA and CDR2 is FQGNSA in the germline V gene. The CDR3 protein is CASSYPGQGQKHGYTF. The CDR3 DNA is TGTGCCAGCAGCTACCCCGGACAGGGTCAAAAACATGGCTACACCTTC.

CDR3 amino acids: CASSQYNGVGQPQHF. The CDR3 DNA is TGTGCCAGCAGCCAATATAACGGGGTTGGACAGCCCCAGCATTTT. This sequence joins TRBV3-1 and TRBJ1-5; D is unclear. The length of the CDR3 is 15 residues. Trimming stripped 2 bases from V and 7 bases from J, with 15 bases between. Germline CDR1 reads LGHDT; CDR2 reads YNNKEL (reference sequence).

This clonotype has more than one count but fewer than ten. This chain links TRBV10-3 with TRBJ2-7; maybe TRBD2 (6 bases). CDR3 length: 14 residues. Germline assignment: CDR1 ENHRY and CDR2 SYGVKD. Trimming stripped 10 bases from V and 5 bases from J, with 21 bases between. This chain's CDR3 is CASRRGRTFDEQYF. CDR3 in DNA: TGTGCCAGCCGACGAGGGAGGACGTTTGACGAGCAGTACTTC.

This clonotype was seen ten or more times. The chain has TRBV6-5 and TRBJ2-3; no clear D gene. CDR1 MNHEY and CDR2 SVGAGI come from the germline V gene. This CDR3 is built from 14 residues. The V and J ends lost 3 bases and 7 bases respectively, with 14 bases between them. The CDR3: CASSYASPENTQYF. The CDR3 DNA reads TGTGCCAGCAGTTATGCCTCCCCTGAAAATACGCAGTATTTT.

The genes are TRBV12-3 or TRBV12-4 and TRBJ2-6; D is unresolved. V was shortened by 5 bases and J by 0 bases, with 8 bases between the two germline ends. The CDR3 runs to 15 residues. In DNA, the CDR3 is TGTGCCAGCAGTCTCGTGATCTCTGGGGCCAACGTCCTGACTTTC. Protein: CASSLVISGANVLTF.

As regards this clonotype: Germline and junction disagree at one end, which may indicate a read error. CDR3 amino acids: CASSQTGGWNEKFF. CDR3 DNA sequence: TGTGCCAGCAGCCAAACTGGTGGCTGGAATGAGAAGTTCTTC. The chain employs TRBV3-1 and TRBJ2-1; D is uncertain. The CDR3 has 14 residues. Germline CDR1 is LGHDT and CDR2 is YNNKEL (reference sequence).

This clonotype was detected many times. The chain employs TRBV5-1 and TRBJ2-1, with a tentative D call TRBD1 (6 bases). Germline-derived CDR1 and CDR2 are SGHRS and YFSETQ. V gave up 0 bases and J gave up 2 bases, with 9 bases separating them. The CDR3 has 15 residues. CDR3 coding DNA: TGCGCCAGCAGCTTGGCTGGGGGCGCCTACAATGAGCAGTTCTTC. Amino acids: CASSLAGGAYNEQFF.

The rearrangement links TRBV5-4 to TRBJ2-3; tentative D call: TRBD2 (6 bases). Germline V gives CDR1 SGHNT, CDR2 YYREEE (reference sequence). There are 16 residues in the CDR3. With 4 bases removed from V and 6 bases from J, the gap between germline ends came to 21 bases. The CDR3 DNA reads TGTGCCAGCAGCCCGGATGCGGGACGACCCGGGGATACGCAGTATTTT. This translates into CASSPDAGRPGDTQYF.

The chain couples TRBV20-1 to TRBJ2-7, with a possible D match to TRBD2 (6 bases). The CDR3 extends over 15 amino acids. Trimming took 0 bases from V and 0 from J, leaving 12 bases between them. CDR1 is DFQATT, CDR2 SNEGSKA, per germline (reference sequence). This chain's CDR3 is CSARDWAGSSYEQYF. The DNA for the CDR3 is TGCAGTGCTAGAGATTGGGCGGGATCCTCCTACGAGCAGTACTTC.

The chain combines TRBV11-2 with TRBJ1-2, with D perhaps matching TRBD1 (6 bases). Deletions cut 5 bases from V and 1 base from J, with 17 bases between. Germline V CDR1 and CDR2: SGHAT, FQNNGV. The CDR3 covers 16 residues. The CDR3 loop is CASSKNGRTVNYGYTF. DNA of the CDR3: TGTGCCAGCAGCAAAAATGGACGGACAGTTAACTATGGCTACACCTTC.

The chain employs TRBV7-2 and TRBJ1-5; D is undetermined. Per germline, CDR1 SGHTA and CDR2 FQGNSA. The CDR3 contains 13 residues. Trimming shortened V by 7 bases and J by 5 bases, and 12 bases separated the two germline ends. CDR3 in DNA: TGTGCCAGCACCCTAGGGCGGGATCAGCCCCAGCATTTT. Translated: CASTLGRDQPQHF.

With respect to this clonotype: This clone may be a read error of a much larger clone one base away. The chain joins TRBV6-5 to TRBJ1-2; D is ambiguous. The CDR3 consists of 14 residues. Germline V lookup: CDR1 MNHEY, CDR2 SVGAGI. The CDR3: CASSDSPRGGGYTF. DNA for the CDR3: TGTGCCAGCAGTGACTCTCCGAGAGGCGGTGGCTACACCTTC.

Only a few counts were recorded for this clonotype. The CDR3 here is CASSARTGGQETQYF. The CDR3 DNA sequence: TGTGCCAGCAGCGCCCGGACAGGGGGCCAAGAGACCCAGTACTTC. The chain carries TRBV9 and TRBJ2-5; 10 bases match TRBD1. CDR3 size: 15 residues. CDR1 is SGDLS, CDR2 YYNGEE, per germline. With V trimmed by 3 bases and J by 1 base, 3 bases remained unmatched. Full variable domain (missing parts from reference TRBV9 and TRBJ2-5): DSGVTQTPKHLITATGQRVTLRCSPRSGDLSVYWYQQSLDQGLQFLIQYYNGEERAKGNILERFSAQQFPDLHSELNLSSLELGDSALYFCASSARTGGQETQYFGPGTRLLVL.

V and J are TRBV3-1 and TRBJ1-1; possible D gene TRBD1, 5 bases. The CDR3 is 15 amino acids. V was shortened by 4 bases and J by 1 base, with 13 bases between the two germline ends. The germline V gene has CDR1 LGHDT and CDR2 YNNKEL (reference sequence). The CDR3 is CASSPPGRTNTEAFF. CDR3 sequence (DNA): TGTGCCAGCAGCCCGCCGGGACGGACGAACACTGAAGCTTTCTTT.

The chain has TRBV3-1 and TRBJ2-1; 10 bases match TRBD2. The CDR3 sequence is 15 residues long. The junction had 6 bases not matched to a gene; V was cut back by 6 bases and J by 4 bases. CDR1 is LGHDT, CDR2 YNNKEL, per germline (reference sequence). The CDR3 DNA sequence: TGTGCCAGCAGTCAAAGCGGGGGGGCGTACAATGAGCAGTTCTTC. This gives the protein CASSQSGGAYNEQFF.

This clonotype was picked up a small number of times. The chain links TRBV27 to TRBJ2-3, with 9 positions matching TRBD2. V trimming: 2 bases; J trimming: 7 bases; junction bases outside the gene matches: 10. Germline-derived CDR1 and CDR2 are MNHEY and SMNVEV (reference sequence). The CDR3 is made up of 16 amino acids. The CDR3 DNA sequence: TGTGCCAGCAGTTTACAAGTCGGGCTAGCGGGATATACGCAGTATTTT. Protein sequence: CASSLQVGLAGYTQYF.

This clonotype was detected a few times. The germline gene is not matched at one end of the junction; a read error may be the cause. The rearrangement uses TRBV12-3 or TRBV12-4 and TRBJ2-1, with TRBD2 matching over 9 bases. The CDR3 is 19 amino acids. Written as DNA, the CDR3 is TGTGCCGGCAGTCTGAAGACTAGCGGCCTGAACATGGGGGACAATGAGCAGTTCTTC. Its translation: CAGSLKTSGLNMGDNEQFF.